The next 7 T cell receptor beta chains were all read from a single sample in a study of molecular identifiers for immune sequencing clone quantification. From the PCR reads, TCRdb called clonotypes with MiXCR, one entry per CDR3 protein. The table has just over 35,000 distinct CDR3 sequences, about 18% seen once. Source material: naive CD8+ T cells from blood, with Jurkat cell RNA spiked in. Subset denoted: FACS-sorted CD8+CD4-CCR7+CD45RA+ naive T cells. These receptors originate from a human donor in good health. Some libraries in this study had Jurkat cell RNA spiked in.

Many counts were recorded for this clonotype. This rearrangement joins TRBV14 to TRBJ2-3; 7 positions agree with TRBD2. Germline trimming cut 0 bases from V and 3 bases from J; bases unmatched to any gene: 3. The length of the CDR3 is 15 residues. The V gene's germline CDR1 is SGHDN and CDR2 FVKESK. CDR3 DNA sequence: TGTGCCAGCAGCCAAGATCGGGGGGAGACAGATACGCAGTATTTT. It specifies CASSQDRGETDTQYF.

This clonotype was recorded many times. This sequence joins TRBV20-1 and TRBJ1-5; possible D gene TRBD1, 6 bases. This CDR3 is 14 amino acids long. CDR1 and CDR2 (germline): DFQATT, SNEGSKA (reference sequence). V was trimmed by 6 bases and J by 1 base, leaving 13 bases between them. The CDR3: CSAPGQNSNQPQHF. The CDR3 bases are TGCAGTGCACCCGGACAGAACAGCAATCAGCCCCAGCATTTT.

This clonotype was seen many times. V gene TRBV27 combines with J gene TRBJ2-7, with D unresolved. The CDR3 is 14 residues long. With 4 bases removed from V and 3 bases from J, the gap between germline ends came to 13 bases. From germline, CDR1 is MNHEY and CDR2 SMNVEV (reference sequence). The CDR3 region has the DNA TGTGCCAGCAGTTCGCGGAATACGGGCTACGAGCAGTACTTC. Its translation: CASSSRNTGYEQYF.

This clonotype was observed many times. V and J are TRBV11-2 and TRBJ2-3; D is uncertain. The germline V and J ends were trimmed by 1 base and 0 bases, with 8 bases remaining between them. CDR1 SGHAT and CDR2 FQNNGV come from the germline V gene. The CDR3 length is 15 residues. CDR3 in DNA: TGTGCCAGCAGCTTAGGTGACCGGAGCACAGATACGCAGTATTTT. Amino acid sequence: CASSLGDRSTDTQYF.

This clonotype was recorded a few times. This chain joins TRBV12-3 or TRBV12-4 and TRBJ2-3; 8 bases fit TRBD1. This CDR3 is built from 14 residues. V lost 4 bases to trimming and J lost 3 bases; unmatched junction nucleotides: 3. CDR3 nucleotides: TGTGCCAGCAGTTGGACAGGGTTGACAGATACGCAGTATTTT. Translation: CASSWTGLTDTQYF.

A note on this clonotype: A much more abundant neighbour one base away suggests this may be a read error. The V call is TRBV6-6, the J call TRBJ1-4; maybe TRBD1 (5 bases). Per germline, CDR1 MNHNY and CDR2 SVGAGI (reference sequence). The CDR3 length is 13 residues. CDR3 amino acids: CVSGDSFNEKLFF. DNA of the CDR3: TGTGTCAGCGGCGACAGCTTTAATGAAAAACTGTTTTTT.

Many counts were recorded for this clonotype. This chain links TRBV6-2 or TRBV6-3 with TRBJ2-7; a weak D match, TRBD1 (5 bases). The CDR3 consists of 15 residues. Germline lookup yields CDR1 MNHEY and CDR2 SVGEGT. V dropped 0 bases and J dropped 6 bases, with 15 bases sitting between them. This CDR3 is CASSYSGSDQGEQYF. CDR3 sequence (DNA): TGTGCCAGCAGTTACTCGGGCAGCGATCAGGGCGAGCAGTACTTC.